What follows are 6 T cell receptor beta chains derived from one specimen sequenced in a study of blood T cells in healthy people across ages. Alongside a J-beta primer mix, a sample-barcoded 5' primer served in a second PCR lasting 7 to 11 cycles. TCRdb fed the 5' RACE reads into MiXCR, producing one record per CDR3 protein. There are just over 1 million distinct CDR3 sequences in the sample; around 43% occur only once, and 15% to 20% lies in the top ten. What was sequenced was blood. Source of these receptors: a woman aged 55-69 years in good health.

This clonotype was counted a few times. The chain uses TRBV20-1 and TRBJ2-7; 8 bases are shared with TRBD1. This CDR3 has 16 residues. Unmatched junction bases numbered 10, after V lost 3 bases and J lost 0 bases. Germline CDR1 is DFQATT and CDR2 is SNEGSKA (reference sequence). The CDR3 here is CSASGGRDRPSYEQYF. CDR3 in DNA: TGCAGTGCTAGCGGGGGTAGGGACAGGCCCTCCTACGAGCAGTACTTC.

This clonotype was recorded only once. The chain is built from TRBV27 and TRBJ1-2; 7 nucleotides line up with TRBD1. This CDR3 has 16 residues. J was trimmed by 0 bases and V by 6 bases; bases with no gene match: 10. Per the germline V gene, CDR1 is MNHEY and CDR2 is SMNVEV (reference sequence). CDR3 region: CASSPWGQPANYGYTF. CDR3 DNA sequence: TGTGCCAGCAGCCCCTGGGGACAGCCTGCTAACTATGGCTACACCTTC.

The CDR3, as DNA: TGCGCCAGCAGCCAAGTAGGAGGAACCGGATCCTACGAGCAGTACTTC. Translation gives CASSQVGGTGSYEQYF. The gene calls are TRBV4-1 and TRBJ2-7, with TRBD2 as a possible D gene (5 bases). From germline, CDR1 is MGHRA and CDR2 YSYEKL. Trimming pared 1 base from V and 1 base from J, leaving 14 bases between. The CDR3 covers 16 residues.

V is TRBV10-3 and J is TRBJ2-7; 14 nucleotides match TRBD2. Germline CDR1 and CDR2: ENHRY and SYGVKD. V shed 8 bases, J shed 1 base, and the junction held 10 bases outside the gene matches. The CDR3 is made up of 17 amino acids. CDR3: CAILGGTSGSSSYEQYF. The CDR3 nucleotides read TGTGCCATCCTAGGGGGGACTAGCGGGAGCTCGTCCTACGAGCAGTACTTC.

The chain recombines TRBV12-3 or TRBV12-4 with TRBJ2-6, with TRBD2 as a possible D gene (5 bases). Trimming cost V 6 bases and J 9 bases, with 21 bases left between them. CDR3 length: 16 residues. The CDR3 DNA reads as TGTGCCAGCAGCCCTAGCCCGGGGAGAGGAGACAACGTCCTGACTTTC. It encodes CASSPSPGRGDNVLTF.

V gene TRBV9 combines with J gene TRBJ2-2; either TRBD1 or TRBD2 may fit D (6 bases each). This CDR3 contains 16 residues. Deletions cut 3 bases from V and 1 base from J, with 13 bases between. Per the germline V gene, CDR1 is SGDLS and CDR2 is YYNGEE. The DNA of the CDR3 is TGTGCCAGCAGCGGAGTCGGAGGGGGGAACACCGGGGAGCTGTTTTTT. Translating gives CASSGVGGGNTGELFF. Based on the CDR3 plus reference TRBV9 and TRBJ2-2, the full variable domain is DSGVTQTPKHLITATGQRVTLRCSPRSGDLSVYWYQQSLDQGLQFLIQYYNGEERAKGNILERFSAQQFPDLHSELNLSSLELGDSALYFCASSGVGGGNTGELFFGEGSRLTVL.